A selection of T cell receptor beta chains follows, all from one sample in a study of T cell responses to AZD1222 COVID-19 vaccine. TCRdb's table, derived via immunoSEQ multiplex PCR, lists solely in-frame clones and lacks some. The sample records 100,000 to 150,000 clones, 75% to 90% being singletons. Material: peripheral blood, obtained 28 days after the second AZD1222 dose. These receptors were taken from an adult who received the AZD1222 COVID-19 vaccine. The CDR3 runs from the conserved cysteine through the conserved F or W. D genes are given only for firm matches. Clone size is not always given. Where it is, it says once, few, many or a class for expanded clones.

TRBD2	TRBV5-1	TRBJ2-7	few	CASSLRGAGGRSGSYEQYF	TGCGCCAGCAGCTTGAGAGGAGCGGGAGGCCGATCAGGGTCCTACGAGCAGTACTTC
.	TRBV7-2	TRBJ2-7	.	CASSPGRMWMVDEQYF	TGTGCCAGCAGCCCCGGAAGGATGTGGATGGTCGACGAGCAGTACTTC
TRBD1	TRBV5-1	TRBJ2-2	once	CASKPRTGGSGELFF	TGCGCCAGCAAACCCCGGACAGGGGGCTCCGGGGAGCTGTTTTTT
.	TRBV7-2	TRBJ2-1	.	CASSYPGQSSYNEQFF	TGTGCCAGCAGTTACCCGGGACAAAGCTCCTACAATGAGCAGTTCTTC
.	TRBV28	TRBJ1-1	.	CASRYGGGPNTEAFF	TGTGCCAGCAGATACGGGGGAGGCCCGAACACTGAAGCTTTCTTT
.	TRBV15	TRBJ1-1	.	CATSRALEGNTEAFF	TGTGCCACCAGCAGAGCCCTTGAGGGGAACACTGAAGCTTTCTTT
.	TRBV27	TRBJ2-2	.	CASSLAPTSGELFF	TGTGCCAGCAGTTTAGCCCCCACGTCCGGGGAGCTGTTTTTT
.	TRBV2	TRBJ2-7	.	CASGGDPEGRKQYF	TGTGCCAGCGGCGGGGACCCGGAGGGTAGGAAGCAGTACTTC
.	TRBV11-2	TRBJ1-2	once	CASSLGPDNYGYTF	TGTGCCAGCAGCTTAGGCCCAGACAACTATGGCTACACCTTC
.	TRBV9	TRBJ2-2	few	CASTSFPLGELFF	TGTGCCAGCACCTCATTCCCCCTCGGGGAGCTGTTTTTT
.	TRBV19	TRBJ1-3	.	CASSRSGREDTIYF	TGTGCCAGTAGTCGCAGCGGGAGAGAAGACACCATATATTTT
TRBD2	TRBV30	TRBJ2-3	.	CACVASGSNTDTQYF	TGTGCCTGTGTAGCTAGCGGGAGTAACACAGATACGCAGTATTTT
.	TRBV27	TRBJ2-7	.	CASSLQQGGNEQYF	TGTGCCAGCAGTTTACAACAGGGTGGGAACGAGCAGTACTTC
TRBD2	TRBV6-6	TRBJ2-7	.	CASSLAGVSYEQYF	TGTGCCAGCAGTCTAGCGGGGGTCTCCTACGAGCAGTACTTC
.	TRBV11-2	TRBJ2-1	few	CASSLDKKGAYNEQFF	TGTGCCAGCAGCTTAGATAAGAAGGGCGCCTACAATGAGCAGTTCTTC
TRBD1	TRBV29-1	TRBJ1-2	.	CSVSDRLYGYTF	TGCAGCGTTTCGGACAGGTTATATGGCTACACCTTC
.	TRBV18	TRBJ2-7	.	CASSQENYEQYF	TGTGCCAGCTCACAGGAAAACTACGAGCAGTACTTC
.	TRBV19	TRBJ1-5	.	CASSPTPSGNQPQHF	TGTGCCAGTAGTCCGACCCCCTCGGGGAATCAGCCCCAGCATTTT
TRBD1	TRBV11-2	TRBJ1-5	.	CASSLGGGGMNQPQHF	TGTGCCAGCAGCTTAGGAGGAGGGGGCATGAATCAGCCCCAGCATTTT
TRBD2	TRBV2	TRBJ2-3	.	CASSRLAGGGGDTQYF	TGTGCCAGCAGTAGACTAGCGGGAGGAGGGGGGGATACGCAGTATTTT